The 32 T cell receptor beta chains in this list originate from one sample, sequenced in a study of blood T cell repertoires in COVID-19. Only in-frame clones appear in the TCRdb table, and some are missing; sequencing was by immunoSEQ multiplex PCR. Of roughly 180,000 clones in the sample, about four fifths were seen once. Source material: PBMCs or T cells enriched from blood (not recorded which). The receptors derive from a man aged 60 to 69 who had recovered from COVID-19.

This chain links TRBV28 with TRBJ2-1; D is uncertain. CDR1 and CDR2 (germline): MDHEN, SYDVKM. The V gene lost 5 bases and the J gene lost 13 bases, with 21 bases spanning the gap. The CDR3 length is 14 residues. DNA for the CDR3: TGTGCCAGCAGTCCACCGACTCCACCGAATGCCCAGTTCTTC. Residues: CASSPPTPPNAQFF.

V is TRBV11-1 and J is TRBJ2-5, with 9 bases fitting TRBD2. Trimming cost V 5 bases and J 4 bases; bases outside gene matches: 11. The CDR3 totals 16 residues. The V gene's germline CDR1 is SGHAT and CDR2 FQDESV (reference sequence). The CDR3 nucleotides are TGTGCCAGCAGCCGTTCGACTAGCGGTGGCGGAGAGACCCAGTACTTC. The encoded protein is CASSRSTSGGGETQYF.

The chain combines TRBV7-2 with TRBJ1-2, with TRBD1 identical over 8 bases. Per the germline V gene, CDR1 is SGHTA and CDR2 is FQGNSA. The CDR3 is made up of 16 amino acids. Trimming cost V 1 base and J 2 bases; bases outside gene matches: 6. The CDR3 reads CASSLDQGASNYGYTF. The CDR3 nucleotides are TGTGCCAGCAGCTTAGACCAGGGGGCTAGCAACTATGGCTACACCTTC. Full variable domain (rest looked up from reference TRBV7-2 and TRBJ1-2): GAGVSQSPSNKVTEKGKDVELRCDPISGHTALYWYRQSLGQGLEFLIYFQGNSAPDKSGLPSDRFSAERTGGSVSTLTIQRTQQEDSAVYLCASSLDQGASNYGYTFGSGTRLTVV.

The chain links TRBV27 to TRBJ2-1; 8 bases line up with TRBD1. V lost 3 bases and J lost 0; bases outside the gene matches: 7. Germline CDR1 and CDR2: MNHEY and SMNVEV (reference sequence). The CDR3 length is 17 residues. This CDR3 reads CASSFSTGGSSYNEQFF. DNA of the CDR3: TGTGCCAGCAGTTTCTCTACAGGGGGAAGCTCCTACAATGAGCAGTTCTTC.

This chain connects TRBV6-2 or TRBV6-3 to TRBJ1-6; no firm D call. Germline values: CDR1 MNHEY, CDR2 SVGEGT. Trimming took 2 bases from V and 9 from J, leaving 11 bases between them. The CDR3 consists of 14 residues. CDR3 DNA sequence: TGTGCCAGCAGTTACACCCGGGGTACTTCACCCCTCCACTTT. Encoded protein: CASSYTRGTSPLHF.

This chain links TRBV7-9 with TRBJ2-7; D perhaps matches TRBD1 (6 bases). The CDR3 runs to 15 residues. From germline, CDR1 is SEHNR and CDR2 FQNEAQ (reference sequence). Trimming shortened V by 2 bases and J by 7 bases, and 18 bases separated the two germline ends. This chain's CDR3 is CASSLQQGNSWEQYF. CDR3 in DNA: TGTGCCAGCAGCTTACAACAGGGAAATTCGTGGGAGCAGTACTTC.

This clone was seen a handful of times. The V gene is TRBV15, the J gene TRBJ2-7; unclear D gene. CDR1 and CDR2 from the germline V gene are LNHNV and YYDKDF (reference sequence). This CDR3 has 14 residues. V dropped 0 bases and J dropped 3 bases, with 9 bases sitting between them. The CDR3, as DNA: TGTGCCACCAGCAGAGATCCCAGAAACTACGAGCAGTACTTC. It codes for CATSRDPRNYEQYF. The complete variable domain, with remaining parts taken from reference TRBV15 and TRBJ2-7, reads DAMVIQNPRYQVTQFGKPVTLSCSQTLNHNVMYWYQQKSSQAPKLLFHYYDKDFNNEADTPDNFQSRRPNTSFCFLDIRSPGLGDTAMYLCATSRDPRNYEQYFGPGTRLTVT.

The rearrangement joins TRBV29-1 to TRBJ2-7, with D unresolved. Germline V lookup: CDR1 SQVTM, CDR2 ANQGSEA. This CDR3 is 13 amino acids long. V gave up 1 base and J gave up 7 bases, with 14 bases separating them. In DNA form, the CDR3 reads TGCAGCGTTGAAGCAAGCCAACCCGGGGAGCAGTACTTC. This codes for CSVEASQPGEQYF.

This sequence joins TRBV5-6 and TRBJ2-1, with 8 bases fitting TRBD1. The CDR3 totals 15 residues. Per germline, CDR1 SGHDT and CDR2 YYEEEE. V was pared by 3 bases and J by 9 bases, with 11 bases of the junction left unmatched. The CDR3 nucleotides are TGTGCCAGCAGCTCCGCGGACAGGGCCCGCTCTGAGCAGTTCTTC. It encodes CASSSADRARSEQFF.

This chain links TRBV6-5 with TRBJ2-6, with TRBD2 as a possible D gene (5 bases). V lost 2 bases to trimming and J lost 2 bases, with 10 bases between them. The CDR3 length is 16 residues. Germline CDR1 and CDR2: MNHEY and SVGAGI. CDR3 DNA sequence: TGTGCCAGCAGTTACCTTACTAGGGCTGGGGCCAACGTCCTGACTTTC. It encodes CASSYLTRAGANVLTF.

The chain recombines TRBV5-6 with TRBJ2-7, with 12 positions matching TRBD2. The CDR3 contains 16 residues. Looked up from germline, CDR1 is SGHDT and CDR2 is YYEEEE. Trimming cost V 0 bases and J 3 bases; bases outside gene matches: 4. This chain's CDR3 is CASSLGRLAGVYEQYF. The CDR3 DNA reads as TGTGCCAGCAGCTTGGGGAGACTAGCGGGGGTCTACGAGCAGTACTTC.

Worth noting for this clone: At one end the junction does not follow the germline gene, possibly because of a read error. The J gene is TRBJ2-5, the V gene TRBV7-7, with 8 positions matching TRBD2. The CDR3 has 14 residues. Germline-derived CDR1 and CDR2 are SSHAT and FNYEAQ (reference sequence). The CDR3, as DNA: TGTGCTAGCAGCTTGACTAGCGTGCAAGAGACCCAGTACTTC. Protein: CASSLTSVQETQYF. The complete variable domain, with remaining parts taken from reference TRBV7-7 and TRBJ2-5, reads GAGVSQSPRYKVTKRGQDVTLRCDPISSHATLYWYQQALGQGPEFLTYFNYEAQPDKSGLPSDRFSAERPEGSISTLTIQRTEQRDSAMYRCASSLTSVQETQYFGPGTRLLVL.

This chain uses TRBV28 with TRBJ2-7, with TRBD1 identical over 10 bases. The V gene's germline CDR1 is MDHEN and CDR2 SYDVKM. The CDR3 totals 13 residues. The V gene end was trimmed by 6 bases and the J gene end by 11 bases; junction bases not matched to a gene: 10. CDR3 DNA sequence: TGTGCCAGCAGGGATCCGGGACAGGGGACAGAGTACTTC. Translating gives CASRDPGQGTEYF.

This clone was observed many times. J is TRBJ1-2 and V is TRBV11-1, with 7 bases aligning to TRBD1. Germline CDR1 reads SGHAT; CDR2 reads FQDESV (reference sequence). Losses at the gene ends were 4 bases for V and 2 bases for J; bases not matched to a gene: 7. The CDR3 consists of 15 residues. This CDR3 is CASSSRQGGNYGYTF. The CDR3 DNA reads TGTGCCAGCAGCTCCCGACAGGGCGGGAACTATGGCTACACCTTC.

The chain couples TRBV9 to TRBJ2-6; 7 bases are a match to TRBD1. V shed 10 bases, J shed 0 bases, and the junction held 7 bases outside the gene matches. The length of the CDR3 is 15 residues. CDR1 is SGDLS and CDR2 is YYNGEE in the germline V gene. The CDR3 spells CARRDSRSGANVLTF. The CDR3 DNA follows: TGTGCCCGTCGGGACAGCCGCTCTGGGGCCAACGTCCTGACTTTC. Full variable domain (outside the CDR3, taken from reference TRBV9 and TRBJ2-6): DSGVTQTPKHLITATGQRVTLRCSPRSGDLSVYWYQQSLDQGLQFLIQYYNGEERAKGNILERFSAQQFPDLHSELNLSSLELGDSALYFCARRDSRSGANVLTFGAGSRLTVL.

The J gene is TRBJ1-5, the V gene TRBV4-1, with 7 bases aligning to TRBD1. This CDR3 is built from 16 residues. Trimming removed 0 bases from V and 6 bases from J; junction bases left unmatched: 8. Germline values: CDR1 MGHRA, CDR2 YSYEKL. CDR3 region: CASSQDARQGGQPQHF. CDR3 bases: TGCGCCAGCAGCCAAGATGCGAGACAGGGCGGTCAGCCCCAGCATTTT.

The chain couples TRBV12-5 to TRBJ2-5; D might be TRBD2 (5 bases). V was shortened by 1 base and J by 5 bases, with 8 bases between the two germline ends. Germline CDR1 reads LGHNT; CDR2 reads FRNRAP. CDR3 size: 13 residues. CDR3 amino acids: CASGLGRGETQYF. The CDR3 DNA reads as TGTGCTAGTGGTTTGGGTCGGGGTGAGACCCAGTACTTC.

This clone was counted at least ten times. The chain combines TRBV4-1 with TRBJ1-6; maybe TRBD1 (6 bases). The CDR3 has 13 residues. Trimming removed 2 bases from V and 14 bases from J, with 13 bases in between. Germline lookup yields CDR1 MGHRA and CDR2 YSYEKL. CDR3: CASSQSGGLALHF. The CDR3 bases are TGCGCCAGCAGCCAATCCGGGGGGCTAGCCCTCCACTTT.

The CDR3 region has the DNA TGTGCCAGCAGGGCCCCAGGGCCCTCTGGAAACACCATATATTTT. Residues: CASRAPGPSGNTIYF. This rearrangement joins TRBV6-5 to TRBJ1-3; weak D call: TRBD1 (5 bases). V gave up 6 bases and J gave up 0 bases, with 12 bases separating them. CDR1 MNHEY and CDR2 SVGAGI come from the germline V gene. CDR3 length: 15 residues.

CDR3 protein: CASSYFPDRDEKGYTF. CDR3 bases: TGTGCCAGCAGTTACTTCCCGGACAGGGACGAGAAGGGCTACACCTTC. This rearrangement joins TRBV6-5 to TRBJ1-2, with 8 bases identical to TRBD1. V shed 1 base, J shed 8 bases, and the junction held 12 bases outside the gene matches. This CDR3 is 16 amino acids long. CDR1 MNHEY and CDR2 SVGAGI come from the germline V gene.

The chain carries TRBV7-3 and TRBJ2-3; the match to TRBD2 covers 7 bases. Germline V gene lookup returns CDR1 SGHTA and CDR2 FQGTGA. Germline trimming cut 2 bases from V and 4 bases from J; bases unmatched to any gene: 6. CDR3 size: 15 residues. CDR3 amino acids: CASSLAGAGADTQYF. The CDR3 nucleotides read TGTGCCAGCAGCTTAGCGGGAGCGGGTGCAGATACGCAGTATTTT. Using reference TRBV7-3 and TRBJ2-3 for the parts outside the CDR3, the full variable domain is GAGVSQTPSNKVTEKGKYVELRCDPISGHTALYWYRQSLGQGPEFLIYFQGTGAADDSGLPNDRFFAVRPEGSVSTLKIQRTERGDSAVYLCASSLAGAGADTQYFGPGTRLTVL.

The rearrangement links TRBV27 to TRBJ1-2, with 7 nucleotides matching TRBD1. The CDR3 contains 12 residues. Trimming took 4 bases from V and 7 from J; bases not matched to a gene: 3. The V gene's germline CDR1 is MNHEY and CDR2 SMNVEV (reference sequence). This CDR3 reads CASSYRGRGYTF. The CDR3 DNA sequence: TGTGCCAGCAGTTACAGGGGACGTGGCTACACCTTC.

The rearrangement joins TRBV25-1 to TRBJ2-5; TRBD2 is a possible D gene (5 bases). The CDR3 runs to 13 residues. The V and J ends lost 1 base and 6 bases respectively, with 9 bases between them. The germline gives CDR1 MGHDK, CDR2 SYGVNS. CDR3 in amino acids: CASSEWGEQTQYF. CDR3 coding DNA: TGTGCCAGCAGTGAATGGGGAGAGCAGACCCAGTACTTC.

V and J are TRBV15 and TRBJ1-5; 11 bases match TRBD1. This CDR3 is 15 amino acids long. The V gene's germline CDR1 is LNHNV and CDR2 YYDKDF (reference sequence). The junction had 1 base not matched to a gene; V was cut back by 0 bases and J by 6 bases. CDR3 protein: CATSREDRGLQPQHF. DNA for the CDR3: TGTGCCACCAGCAGAGAGGACAGGGGGCTTCAGCCCCAGCATTTT. The full variable domain, rest sourced from reference TRBV15 and TRBJ1-5, is DAMVIQNPRYQVTQFGKPVTLSCSQTLNHNVMYWYQQKSSQAPKLLFHYYDKDFNNEADTPDNFQSRRPNTSFCFLDIRSPGLGDTAMYLCATSREDRGLQPQHFGDGTRLSIL.

CDR3 region: CASSRGTAYQETQYF. Written as DNA, the CDR3 is TGTGCCAGCAGTCGCGGGACAGCATACCAAGAGACCCAGTACTTC. The V call is TRBV6-5, the J call TRBJ2-5, with D maybe TRBD1 (7 bases). Germline V gene sequence: CDR1 MNHEY, CDR2 SVGAGI. The CDR3 sequence is 15 residues long. The ends were cut back, 5 bases at V and 0 bases at J, with 13 bases in the middle.

This chain connects TRBV6-5 to TRBJ1-1, with D perhaps TRBD1 (5 bases). The CDR3 contains 12 residues. Trimming left V 10 bases short and J 1 base short, with 10 bases between. CDR1 is MNHEY, CDR2 SVGAGI, per germline. CDR3 DNA: TGTGCCACCGGGGGTCAGAACACTGAAGCTTTCTTT. Translating it yields CATGGQNTEAFF.

CDR3: CASSLVSNEETQYF. The CDR3 DNA reads as TGTGCCAGCAGCTTGGTGTCCAATGAGGAGACCCAGTACTTC. This sequence joins TRBV5-4 and TRBJ2-5; the D is unclear. Trimming stripped 0 bases from V and 5 bases from J, with 11 bases between. The germline CDR1 and CDR2 sequences are SGHNT and YYREEE (reference sequence). This CDR3 has 14 amino acids.

The chain has TRBV6-5 and TRBJ2-1, with D maybe TRBD1 (6 bases). CDR1 MNHEY and CDR2 SVGAGI come from the germline V gene. V lost 9 bases and J lost 2, with 11 bases in between. There are 13 residues in the CDR3. The CDR3 reads CASDRPPYNEQFF. The CDR3 region has the DNA TGTGCCAGTGACAGGCCCCCCTACAATGAGCAGTTCTTC.

The CDR3 nucleotides read TGTGCCAGCAGCGGGACGACAGCCGGAAAACCTTTAGAAGCTTTCTTT. It codes for CASSGTTAGKPLEAFF. The chain uses TRBV9 and TRBJ1-1; perhaps TRBD1 as D (5 bases). Trimming took 3 bases from V and 8 from J, leaving 23 bases between them. The germline gives CDR1 SGDLS, CDR2 YYNGEE. This CDR3 contains 16 residues. Looking up the rest from reference TRBV9 and TRBJ1-1 gives the full variable domain: DSGVTQTPKHLITATGQRVTLRCSPRSGDLSVYWYQQSLDQGLQFLIQYYNGEERAKGNILERFSAQQFPDLHSELNLSSLELGDSALYFCASSGTTAGKPLEAFFGQGTRLTVV.

DNA of the CDR3: TGTGCCAGCAGTTACACCACCGGGACAGGCCTCAACCAAGAGACCCAGTACTTC. This sequence encodes CASSYTTGTGLNQETQYF. The rearrangement links TRBV6-2 or TRBV6-3 to TRBJ2-5; TRBD1 aligns across 8 bases. This CDR3 spans 18 amino acids. After removal of 2 bases from V and 0 bases from J, the junction contained 11 bases not matched to a gene. Per the germline V gene, CDR1 is MNHEY and CDR2 is SVGEGT.

The V and J genes are TRBV7-2 and TRBJ2-3; TRBD2 agrees at 9 bases. The CDR3 loop spans 18 amino acids. With V trimmed by 1 base and J by 7 bases, 15 bases remained unmatched. CDR1 and CDR2 (germline): SGHTA, FQGNSA. Written as DNA, the CDR3 is TGTGCCAGCAGCTTAGTACCCCGGCTAGCGGGGACCCATCATACGCAGTATTTT. It codes for CASSLVPRLAGTHHTQYF.

Remarks on this clone: Relative to the germline gene, one junction end is altered; a read error may explain this. The V gene is TRBV6-1, the J gene TRBJ1-5, with D perhaps matching TRBD1 (6 bases). This CDR3 comprises 15 residues. Germline V CDR1 and CDR2: MNHNS, SASEGT. CDR3 nucleotide sequence: TGTGCCAGCAGTAAAGCACAGGGCCCGGGTAATCCCCAGCATTTT. Encoded protein: CASSKAQGPGNPQHF.